Below are 32 T cell receptor beta chains sequenced from a single sample in a study of CD8 T cells in ankylosing spondylitis. TCRdb analysed the 5' RACE reads with MiXCR anew, one entry per CDR3 protein. The sample consists of about 310,000 distinct CDR3 sequences, roughly 20% of them appearing once. The specimen sequenced was blood, either unsorted or a sorted T cell fraction (not recorded which). These receptors were taken from a female donor with ankylosing spondylitis or in good health (not recorded which).

This clonotype was seen many times. The J gene is TRBJ1-4, the V gene TRBV28; D gene ambiguous. Germline V gene sequence: CDR1 MDHEN, CDR2 SYDVKM. The CDR3 consists of 12 residues. Trimming shortened V by 5 bases and J by 4 bases, and 5 bases separated the two germline ends. The chain's CDR3 is CASSLLNEKLFF. CDR3 bases: TGTGCCAGCAGTCTCCTTAATGAAAAACTGTTTTTT.

The rearrangement joins TRBV6-5 to TRBJ2-1, with unresolved D. Germline assignment: CDR1 MNHEY and CDR2 SVGAGI. The length of the CDR3 is 14 residues. V lost 2 bases, J lost 6 bases, and 11 bases lay in between. CDR3 amino acids: CASSYLRASNEQFF. For the CDR3, the DNA is TGTGCCAGCAGTTACCTCCGGGCTAGCAATGAGCAGTTCTTC.

V is TRBV7-9 and J is TRBJ2-7, with D unclear. The ends were cut back, 1 base at V and 6 bases at J, with 10 bases in the middle. Germline V CDR1 and CDR2: SEHNR, FQNEAQ (reference sequence). The CDR3 spans 13 residues. The CDR3 region is CASSLGWFREQYF. The CDR3 region has the DNA TGTGCCAGCAGCTTAGGCTGGTTCCGCGAGCAGTACTTC. Complete variable domain (other parts from reference TRBV7-9 and TRBJ2-7): DTGVSQNPRHKITKRGQNVTFRCDPISEHNRLYWYRQTLGQGPEFLTYFQNEAQLEKSRLLSDRFSAERPKGSFSTLEIQRTEQGDSAMYLCASSLGWFREQYFGPGTRLTVT.

The chain combines TRBV5-1 with TRBJ2-1, with D maybe TRBD1 (6 bases). Trimming removed 5 bases at V and 4 bases at J, with 16 bases between. The CDR3 length is 15 residues. The germline gives CDR1 SGHRS, CDR2 YFSETQ. CDR3 DNA: TGCGCCAGCAGTTTACACAGGGATGCGTACAATGAGCAGTTCTTC. Translation: CASSLHRDAYNEQFF.

V usage is TRBV7-6 and J usage is TRBJ2-1, with a tentative D call TRBD2 (6 bases). The CDR3 extends over 15 amino acids. The V end lost 4 bases, the J end lost 7 bases, and 17 bases lay between the germline ends. The germline V gene encodes CDR1 SGHVS and CDR2 FNYEAQ. The CDR3 DNA sequence: TGTGCCAGCAGCTCACCCGGGACTGCCGTTAATGAGCAGTTCTTC. Encoded protein: CASSSPGTAVNEQFF.

This CDR3 reads CASSYGGAWGTEAFF. The DNA of the CDR3 is TGTGCCAGCAGCTATGGGGGAGCCTGGGGAACTGAAGCTTTCTTT. The gene calls are TRBV5-4 and TRBJ1-1; TRBD1 is a possible D gene (5 bases). With 3 bases removed from V and 5 bases from J, the gap between germline ends came to 17 bases. The CDR3 consists of 15 residues. Germline V gene lookup returns CDR1 SGHNT and CDR2 YYREEE (reference sequence).

This clonotype was picked up a small number of times. The gene calls are TRBV20-1 and TRBJ2-1; possible D gene TRBD2, 5 bases. The length of the CDR3 is 13 residues. The germline V gene has CDR1 DFQATT and CDR2 SNEGSKA (reference sequence). V was shortened by 5 bases and J by 5 bases, with 13 bases between the two germline ends. The CDR3 nucleotides read TGCAGTGCTGGGCGGACTGGGCACAATGAGCAGTTCTTC. Translating it yields CSAGRTGHNEQFF.

The rearrangement joins TRBV6-5 to TRBJ2-7; possible D gene TRBD1, 5 bases. Trimming removed 2 bases at V and 10 bases at J, with 18 bases between. CDR1 and CDR2 (germline): MNHEY, SVGAGI. This CDR3 has 14 amino acids. CDR3 sequence: CASSYASRVPPQYF. The CDR3 DNA sequence: TGTGCCAGCAGTTACGCATCCAGGGTTCCCCCTCAGTACTTC.

CDR3 bases: TGCAGTGCTCCAGCTGGGAGTTCCTACAATGAGCAGTTCTTC. It translates to CSAPAGSSYNEQFF. The chain couples TRBV20-1 to TRBJ2-1; D possibly corresponds to TRBD2 (5 bases). This CDR3 has 14 residues. The V end lost 5 bases, the J end lost 1 base, and 12 bases lay between the germline ends. Germline assignment: CDR1 DFQATT and CDR2 SNEGSKA (reference sequence).

A word on this clonotype: Its ends do not fully match the called genes, so a read error is possible. CDR3 nucleotides: TGTGCCAGCAGCCTCCGCACCCAAGGGACCCAGTACTTC. Its protein product is CASSLRTQGTQYF. The rearrangement uses TRBV7-6 and TRBJ2-5; unclear D gene. Germline V gene lookup returns CDR1 SGHVS and CDR2 FNYEAQ. The CDR3 spans 13 residues.

This chain links TRBV4-3 with TRBJ2-2; the match to TRBD2 covers 8 bases. Trimming cost V 3 bases and J 0 bases; bases outside gene matches: 12. The CDR3 runs 19 residues. CDR1 is LGHNA and CDR2 is YSLEER in the germline V gene. This chain's CDR3 is CASSQHSFSGTANTGELFF. CDR3 DNA sequence: TGCGCCAGCAGCCAGCACAGCTTTAGCGGGACCGCGAACACCGGGGAGCTGTTTTTT.

V gene TRBV12-3 or TRBV12-4 combines with J gene TRBJ1-2, with 8 bases fitting TRBD1. V lost 5 bases and J lost 7; bases outside the gene matches: 15. This CDR3 has 16 residues. The DNA of the CDR3 is TGTGCCAGCAGTCCCCCGGGGATGACAGGGGTCAGTGGCTACACCTTC. Residues: CASSPPGMTGVSGYTF.

This clonotype showed up just a few times. The chain uses TRBV29-1 and TRBJ1-1, with 8 positions matching TRBD1. CDR1 SQVTM and CDR2 ANQGSEA come from the germline V gene. The CDR3 is 13 amino acids. Trimming at V came to 7 bases and at J to 3 bases, leaving 7 bases not matched to a gene. CDR3 sequence reads: CSGQTGGDTEAFF. DNA for the CDR3: TGCAGCGGCCAAACAGGGGGAGACACTGAAGCTTTCTTT.

The chain uses TRBV2 and TRBJ2-7; 9 bases align to TRBD1. The J segment lost 1 base and the V segment lost 5 bases, leaving 6 bases of the junction unmatched. This CDR3 is 15 amino acids long. Germline CDR1 is SNHLY and CDR2 is FYNNEI. CDR3 amino acids: CASSPDRGESYEQYF. In DNA, the CDR3 is TGTGCCAGCAGTCCTGACAGGGGGGAATCCTACGAGCAGTACTTC. Full variable domain (rest looked up from reference TRBV2 and TRBJ2-7): EPEVTQTPSHQVTQMGQEVILRCVPISNHLYFYWYRQILGQKVEFLVSFYNNEISEKSEIFDDQFSVERPDGSNFTLKIRSTKLEDSAMYFCASSPDRGESYEQYFGPGTRLTVT.

This clonotype was recorded a few times. The V gene is TRBV7-9, the J gene TRBJ2-7, with 7 bases that match TRBD2. CDR1 is SEHNR, CDR2 FQNEAQ, per germline (reference sequence). The CDR3 totals 15 residues. J gave up 2 bases and V 4 bases, and 8 bases lay outside the gene matches. The CDR3 nucleotides are TGTGCCAGCAGCTCTGGGCGGGAGAGTGCCTACGAGCAGTACTTC. Translated: CASSSGRESAYEQYF.

This clonotype appeared a few times. The CDR3 is CASSPPGASPLHF. CDR3 bases: TGTGCCAGCAGCCCCCCGGGGGCTTCACCCCTCCACTTT. V is TRBV11-1 and J is TRBJ1-6; tentative D call: TRBD1 (6 bases). V lost 5 bases, J lost 9 bases, and 11 bases lay in between. This CDR3 region has 13 residues. The V gene's germline CDR1 is SGHAT and CDR2 FQDESV (reference sequence).

The genes are TRBV7-9 and TRBJ2-7, with 7 positions matching TRBD1. The length of the CDR3 is 16 residues. V lost 2 bases and J lost 3; bases outside the gene matches: 10. Germline values: CDR1 SEHNR, CDR2 FQNEAQ (reference sequence). CDR3 loop: CASSLRSTGDYYEQYF. CDR3 bases: TGTGCCAGCAGCTTACGTTCTACAGGGGATTACTACGAGCAGTACTTC.

This chain connects TRBV18 to TRBJ2-1; TRBD1 matches 9 bases. CDR1 is KGHSH, CDR2 LQKENI, per germline. This CDR3 spans 14 amino acids. J lost 9 bases, V lost 2 bases, and 5 bases had no gene match. CDR3 bases: TGTGCCAGCTCACCAGGGACAGGGTTGGGTGAGCAGTTCTTC. Protein sequence: CASSPGTGLGEQFF.

This clonotype has a handful of counts. The chain joins TRBV6-1 to TRBJ1-6; no clear D. The CDR3 consists of 13 residues. Per germline, CDR1 MNHNS and CDR2 SASEGT. Trimming cost V 6 bases and J 8 bases, with 11 bases left between them. The CDR3 sequence: CASSLSKDSPLHF. CDR3 DNA: TGTGCCAGCAGCCTATCCAAGGATTCACCCCTCCACTTT.

This clonotype was found a few times. V and J are TRBV28 and TRBJ2-2; D uncertain. V gave up 3 bases and J gave up 6 bases, with 5 bases separating them. CDR1 and CDR2 from the germline V gene are MDHEN and SYDVKM. This CDR3 comprises 12 residues. The CDR3: CASSFYPGELFF. In DNA form, the CDR3 reads TGTGCCAGCAGTTTCTACCCCGGGGAGCTGTTTTTT. Variable domain in full (rest from reference TRBV28 and TRBJ2-2): DVKVTQSSRYLVKRTGEKVFLECVQDMDHENMFWYRQDPGLGLRLIYFSYDVKMKEKGDIPEGYSVSREKKERFSLILESASTNQTSMYLCASSFYPGELFFGEGSRLTVL.

In DNA, the CDR3 is TGCGCCAGCAGCCAAGATCAGCGGGGGGGAAATGAAAAACTGTTTTTT. Translated: CASSQDQRGGNEKLFF. The chain is built from TRBV4-1 and TRBJ1-4; a weak D match, TRBD1 (5 bases). Germline V gives CDR1 MGHRA, CDR2 YSYEKL. CDR3 length equals 16 residues. The ends were cut back, 0 bases at V and 5 bases at J, with 13 bases in the middle.

This clonotype has more than one count but fewer than ten. The gene calls are TRBV24-1 and TRBJ2-5, with TRBD1 identical over 7 bases. V trimming: 4 bases; J trimming: 5 bases; junction bases outside the gene matches: 3. CDR1 and CDR2 (germline): KGHDR, SFDVKD. The CDR3 is 13 residues long. The DNA of the CDR3 is TGTGCCACCAGTGACTTGACAGGGGAGACCCAGTACTTC. It codes for CATSDLTGETQYF.

The chain combines TRBV11-2 with TRBJ2-7, with D possibly TRBD2 on 5 matching bases. The V gene's germline CDR1 is SGHAT and CDR2 FQNNGV. CDR3 length equals 15 residues. V gave up 0 bases and J gave up 1 base, with 10 bases separating them. The DNA for the CDR3 is TGTGCCAGCAGCTTAGAGTCACTAGTTTCCTACGAGCAGTACTTC. Translating it yields CASSLESLVSYEQYF.

The V and J genes are TRBV20-1 and TRBJ2-3, with 9 bases that match TRBD2. The V gene's germline CDR1 is DFQATT and CDR2 SNEGSKA (reference sequence). The ends lost 3 bases at V and 4 bases at J; junction bases unmatched: 8. The CDR3 runs to 15 residues. CDR3 sequence reads: CSARLAGVLSDTQYF. CDR3 in DNA: TGCAGTGCTAGGTTAGCGGGAGTTCTCTCAGATACGCAGTATTTT.

This clonotype was found a few times. V gene TRBV20-1 combines with J gene TRBJ2-5, with 10 bases matching TRBD2. The CDR3 extends over 20 amino acids. The germline V gene encodes CDR1 DFQATT and CDR2 SNEGSKA (reference sequence). V was clipped by 5 bases and J by 0 bases; unmatched bases: 21. The CDR3, as DNA: TGCAGTGCTCCATACGAGGATAGCGGGAGGTCTACTCTCTACCAAGAGACCCAGTACTTC. Translated: CSAPYEDSGRSTLYQETQYF.

This clonotype was observed many times. The CDR3 DNA reads TGCAGCGTTGTTGTATCTTATGGCTACACCTTC. Translation gives CSVVVSYGYTF. V is TRBV29-1 and J is TRBJ1-2; D is ambiguous. CDR1 is SQVTM, CDR2 ANQGSEA, per germline. Trimming left V 4 bases short and J 5 bases short, with 8 bases between. The CDR3 sequence is 11 residues long. Filled out from reference TRBV29-1 and TRBJ1-2, the complete variable domain reads SAVISQKPSRDICQRGTSLTIQCQVDSQVTMMFWYRQQPGQSLTLIATANQGSEATYESGFVIDKFPISRPNLTFSTLTVSNMSPEDSSIYLCSVVVSYGYTFGSGTRLTVV.

This sequence joins TRBV29-1 and TRBJ2-1, with 7 nucleotides matching TRBD2. From germline, CDR1 is SQVTM and CDR2 ANQGSEA. The CDR3 sequence is 14 residues long. The V segment lost 5 bases and the J segment 10 bases; nucleotides outside the gene matches: 14. The CDR3 DNA reads as TGCAGCGTTCGCAGTGGGGGGGGAGTCGGGGAGCAGTTCTTC. Residues: CSVRSGGGVGEQFF.

This sequence joins TRBV4-3 and TRBJ2-1; TRBD2 matches at 14 bases. Germline CDR1 is LGHNA and CDR2 is YSLEER. With V trimmed by 4 bases and J by 5 bases, 7 bases remained unmatched. The CDR3 runs to 17 residues. The DNA for the CDR3 is TGCGCCAGCAGCCTGGGACTAGCGGGAGCTTCGGACAATGAGCAGTTCTTC. Its protein is CASSLGLAGASDNEQFF.

This clonotype showed up just a few times. The chain combines TRBV7-2 with TRBJ2-7; 8 nucleotides match TRBD1. Per germline, CDR1 SGHTA and CDR2 FQGNSA. This CDR3 contains 14 residues. V shed 5 bases, J shed 7 bases, and the junction held 10 bases outside the gene matches. The DNA for the CDR3 is TGTGCCAGCAGCAAAACACAGGGGGTGGGGGAGCAGTACTTC. Its protein product is CASSKTQGVGEQYF.

This clonotype was detected only a few times. The J gene is TRBJ2-1, the V gene TRBV7-6; 8 nucleotides align to TRBD1. The trim removed 1 base at V and 0 bases at J, leaving 14 bases unmatched. This CDR3 has 20 amino acids. Germline V lookup: CDR1 SGHVS, CDR2 FNYEAQ. CDR3: CASSLGMSGGALSSYNEQFF. CDR3 DNA: TGTGCCAGCAGCTTAGGAATGTCAGGGGGCGCTTTGAGCTCCTACAATGAGCAGTTCTTC.

This clonotype was seen repeatedly, ten times or more. The chain carries TRBV20-1 and TRBJ2-1; D not certain. CDR1 is DFQATT and CDR2 is SNEGSKA in the germline V gene (reference sequence). There are 14 residues in the CDR3. Trimming left V 3 bases short and J 4 bases short, with 13 bases between. DNA of the CDR3: TGCAGTGCTAGGAGTCAACTAAGTTACAATGAGCAGTTCTTC. As protein: CSARSQLSYNEQFF.

The V gene is TRBV5-1, the J gene TRBJ2-7; the match to TRBD2 covers 7 bases. V lost 7 bases to trimming and J lost 2 bases; unmatched junction nucleotides: 15. Germline CDR1 reads SGHRS; CDR2 reads YFSETQ. The CDR3 extends over 16 amino acids. DNA for the CDR3: TGCGCCAGCGGGGTAGGGTTAGCGGGCCTTCCCTACGAGCAGTACTTC. It translates to CASGVGLAGLPYEQYF.